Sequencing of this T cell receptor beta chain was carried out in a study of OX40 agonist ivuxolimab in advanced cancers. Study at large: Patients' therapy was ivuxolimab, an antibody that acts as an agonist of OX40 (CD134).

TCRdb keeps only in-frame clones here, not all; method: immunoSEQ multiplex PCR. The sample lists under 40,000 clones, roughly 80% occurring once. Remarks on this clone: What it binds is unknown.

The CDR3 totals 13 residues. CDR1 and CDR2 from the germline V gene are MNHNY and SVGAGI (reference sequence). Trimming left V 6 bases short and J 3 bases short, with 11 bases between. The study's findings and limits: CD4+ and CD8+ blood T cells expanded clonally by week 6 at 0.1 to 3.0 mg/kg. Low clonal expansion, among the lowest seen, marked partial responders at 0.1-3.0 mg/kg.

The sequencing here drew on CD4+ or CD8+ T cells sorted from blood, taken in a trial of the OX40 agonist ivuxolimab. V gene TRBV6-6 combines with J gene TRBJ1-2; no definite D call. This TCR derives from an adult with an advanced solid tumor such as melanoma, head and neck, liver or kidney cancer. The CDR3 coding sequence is TGTGCCAGCAGCCCCGGGGTTTACTATGGCTACACCTTC. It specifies CASSPGVYYGYTF.